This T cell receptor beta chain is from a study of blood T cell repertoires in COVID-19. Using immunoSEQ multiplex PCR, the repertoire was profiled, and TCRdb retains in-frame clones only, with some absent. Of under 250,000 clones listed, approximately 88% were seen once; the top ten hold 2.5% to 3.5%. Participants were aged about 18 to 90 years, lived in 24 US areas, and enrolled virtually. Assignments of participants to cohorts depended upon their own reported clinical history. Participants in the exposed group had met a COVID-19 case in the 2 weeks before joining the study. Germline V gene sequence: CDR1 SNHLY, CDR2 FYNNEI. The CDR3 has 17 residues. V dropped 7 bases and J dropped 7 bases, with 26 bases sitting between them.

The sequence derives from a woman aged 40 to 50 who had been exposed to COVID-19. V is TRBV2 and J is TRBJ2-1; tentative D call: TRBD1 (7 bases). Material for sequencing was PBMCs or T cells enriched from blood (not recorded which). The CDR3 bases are TGTGCCAGCACCATTAAGTTTACAGGGGACTTACGAAATGAGCAGTTCTTC. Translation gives CASTIKFTGDLRNEQFF.